This TCR beta chain comes out of a study of radiotherapy plus CTLA-4 blockade in lung cancer (dated by TCRdb to the late 2010s). Broadly, across the study: Objective responses occurred in around 20% of enrolled patients, and approximately 34% achieved disease control. Results the study describes overall, beyond this receptor: The strongest predictors of response, as reported, were early dynamic changes in blood T cell clones along with a rise in serum interferon-beta after radiation. After treatment with radiotherapy and ipilimumab, TCR clones that originated in tumors expanded in peripheral blood.

Comment on this clone: Its target antigen remains unknown. One junction end does not reproduce the germline sequence, and a read error may be involved.

The library was obtained by the immunoSEQ multiplex PCR assay. Entries here come from immuneACCESS through TCRdb and include only in-frame sequences with V and J called. Some clones fail to appear in such tables; in the studies checked, an unresolved V gene covers under half of the shortfall, and the cause of the remainder is unknown. The sample includes 35,000 to 55,000 clones, with 77% observed a single time. The top ten clonotypes cover roughly 3% of the sample. The study tested focal radiation therapy combined with CTLA-4 blockade (ipilimumab) in patients with chemo-refractory metastatic non-small-cell lung cancer. The origin of this receptor is a human donor with non-small cell lung cancer whose response to radiotherapy plus ipilimumab could not be evaluated. The specimen was peripheral blood, collected from a patient treated with radiotherapy plus ipilimumab.

The sequenced DNA is TGTGCCAGCAGCCAAGGGGGGGCGGGAGATTCAGGCACAGACACGCAGTATTTT. Translated, it gives CASSQGGAGDSGTDTQYF. The rearranged chain carries TRBV4-2 and TRBJ2-3; TRBD2 might be the D gene, on 7 matching bases. CDR1 LGHNA and CDR2 YNFKEQ are derived from the germline V gene. The CDR3 starts with the cysteine, ends with the phenylalanine, and has 18 residues. Here the CDR3 DNA is all that survives: 54 bases in frame from base 1.